Each of the 26 T cell receptor beta chains below was sequenced from the same sample in a study of shared clonotypes between healthy human individuals. Assay: immunoSEQ multiplex PCR; the TCRdb copy retains only in-frame clones and omits some. This table holds roughly 1.4 million clones, less than 99% found once. The sample comprised naive CD4+ T cells sorted from blood. Subset defined: CD45RA+ positively selected. All receptors come from a man aged 30 to 45 in good health.

This sequence joins TRBV11-3 and TRBJ1-1, with D possibly TRBD1 on 5 matching bases. CDR1 is SGHNT, CDR2 YENEEA, per germline. The CDR3 is 15 residues long. The V gene lost 5 bases and the J gene lost 3 bases, with 16 bases spanning the gap. The CDR3 is CASSAGLLGDTEAFF. CDR3 in DNA: TGTGCCAGCAGCGCGGGACTTCTGGGCGACACTGAAGCTTTCTTT.

This rearrangement joins TRBV7-9 to TRBJ1-1; weak D call: TRBD1 (5 bases). The CDR3 is 14 amino acids. In germline, CDR1 is SEHNR, CDR2 FQNEAQ (reference sequence). Trimming left V 5 bases short and J 2 bases short, with 12 bases between. The CDR3 DNA follows: TGTGCCAGCAGCGGACGACAGCAAAACACTGAAGCTTTCTTT. Amino acids: CASSGRQQNTEAFF.

The table lists this clone with a count of one. V and J are TRBV11-2 and TRBJ2-7; D gene unclear. CDR3 length: 18 residues. Trimming pared 3 bases from V and 5 bases from J, leaving 26 bases between. Germline values: CDR1 SGHAT, CDR2 FQNNGV. This chain's CDR3 is CASSFKFYLGLNPDEQYF. CDR3 nucleotides: TGTGCCAGCAGCTTTAAATTCTACCTTGGCCTTAACCCCGACGAGCAGTACTTC.

The chain recombines TRBV28 with TRBJ1-5, with TRBD1 matching 9 bases. V dropped 6 bases and J dropped 5; count of bases not matched to a gene: 8. CDR3 length: 15 amino acids. Germline loops: CDR1 MDHEN, CDR2 SYDVKM. The CDR3 DNA reads TGTGCCAGCAGCCGCTCGGACAGGGGATATCAGCCCCAGCATTTT. It yields the protein CASSRSDRGYQPQHF.

The chain has TRBV11-2 and TRBJ2-7; 10 bases align to TRBD1. The germline V gene encodes CDR1 SGHAT and CDR2 FQNNGV. The CDR3 runs to 15 residues. The junction had 4 bases not matched to a gene; V was cut back by 3 bases and J by 2 bases. The DNA of the CDR3 is TGTGCCAGCAGCTTGGGGGACAGGGGTACCTACGAGCAGTACTTC. Its translation is CASSLGDRGTYEQYF.

This rearrangement joins TRBV11-2 to TRBJ2-7; no firm D call. Germline V gene sequence: CDR1 SGHAT, CDR2 FQNNGV. This CDR3 comprises 15 residues. Trimming shortened V by 3 bases and J by 0 bases, and 12 bases separated the two germline ends. The CDR3 region is CASSLENPYSYEQYF. The CDR3 DNA is TGTGCCAGCAGCTTGGAAAACCCTTACTCCTACGAGCAGTACTTC.

This chain links TRBV5-1 with TRBJ2-6, with 10 bases fitting TRBD1. J lost 2 bases, V lost 3 bases, and 5 bases had no gene match. Germline CDR1 is SGHRS and CDR2 is YFSETQ. This CDR3 comprises 17 residues. The CDR3 DNA follows: TGCGCCAGCAGCTCCTGGACAGGGGGGACTGGGGCCAACGTCCTGACTTTC. Translated, it gives CASSSWTGGTGANVLTF.

J is TRBJ1-1 and V is TRBV5-4; D remains ambiguous. The germline V gene has CDR1 SGHNT and CDR2 YYREEE (reference sequence). The V and J ends lost 0 bases and 4 bases respectively, with 16 bases between them. This CDR3 has 16 residues. CDR3 sequence (DNA): TGTGCCAGCAGCTTGGTGGGTTGGGAAGGGAGCACTGAAGCTTTCTTT. It yields the protein CASSLVGWEGSTEAFF.

The rearrangement uses TRBV30 and TRBJ2-1, with D possibly matching TRBD2 (6 bases). The CDR3 consists of 17 residues. Germline CDR1 is GTSNPN and CDR2 is SVGIG (reference sequence). Deletions cut 2 bases from V and 1 base from J, with 18 bases between. The CDR3, as DNA: TGTGCCTGGAGTTACCCCGCCCCTAGCGAGTCCTACAATGAGCAGTTCTTC. It yields the protein CAWSYPAPSESYNEQFF.

This sequence joins TRBV28 and TRBJ1-1; D unresolved. The CDR3 length is 15 residues. Germline values: CDR1 MDHEN, CDR2 SYDVKM. Trimming pared 2 bases from V and 0 bases from J, leaving 10 bases between. CDR3: CASSLGGVLNTEAFF. The CDR3 bases are TGTGCCAGCAGTTTAGGCGGGGTGCTGAACACTGAAGCTTTCTTT.

The rearrangement joins TRBV5-8 to TRBJ2-3; the match to TRBD1 covers 7 bases. The CDR3 contains 15 residues. CDR1 SGHTS and CDR2 YDEGEE come from the germline V gene. V trimming: 4 bases; J trimming: 0 bases; junction bases outside the gene matches: 5. The CDR3 loop reads CASSGRQGSTDTQYF. CDR3 bases: TGTGCCAGCAGCGGGCGACAGGGAAGCACAGATACGCAGTATTTT. The full variable domain, in which reference TRBV5-8 and TRBJ2-3 provide the parts outside the CDR3, is EAGVTQSPTHLIKTRGQQATLRCSPISGHTSVYWYQQALGLGLQFLLWYDEGEERNRGNFPPRFSGRQFPNYSSELNVNALELEDSALYLCASSGRQGSTDTQYFGPGTRLTVL.

The chain uses TRBV5-4 and TRBJ2-3; D gene uncertain. Germline assignment: CDR1 SGHNT and CDR2 YYREEE (reference sequence). The V end was cut by 4 bases, the J end by 2 bases, with 20 bases between. The CDR3 has 17 residues. CDR3 in amino acids: CASSPGPRKFTTDTQYF. The CDR3 nucleotides read TGTGCCAGCAGCCCCGGCCCACGGAAATTTACCACAGATACGCAGTATTTT.

The J gene is TRBJ1-1, the V gene TRBV20-1; D is perhaps TRBD1 (5 bases). The CDR3 runs 11 residues. Germline lookup yields CDR1 DFQATT and CDR2 SNEGSKA (reference sequence). CDR3 amino acids: CRGVKNTEAFF. CDR3 in DNA: TGCAGGGGGGTCAAGAACACTGAAGCTTTCTTT.

Notes on this clone: This sample includes further DNA sequences coding for the same CDR3. The J gene is TRBJ2-5, the V gene TRBV5-4; D unresolved. The CDR3 consists of 12 residues. Trimming shortened V by 5 bases and J by 1 base, and 6 bases separated the two germline ends. Germline V gene sequence: CDR1 SGHNT, CDR2 YYREEE (reference sequence). The CDR3 here is CASSFPQETQYF. The DNA of the CDR3 is TGTGCCAGCAGTTTTCCCCAAGAGACCCAGTACTTC.

V usage is TRBV6-4 and J usage is TRBJ1-5, with a possible D match to TRBD1 (5 bases). Germline lookup yields CDR1 MRHNA and CDR2 SNTAGT. Trimming removed 6 bases from V and 0 bases from J, with 27 bases in between. This CDR3 has 20 amino acids. The CDR3 nucleotides read TGTGCCAGCAGCCAGCGCAGGGCGGTTATTGTCCTATATAGCAATCAGCCCCAGCATTTT. Amino acids: CASSQRRAVIVLYSNQPQHF.

The chain employs TRBV10-3 and TRBJ2-3; D remains ambiguous. Trimming cost V 0 bases and J 6 bases, with 10 bases left between them. This CDR3 spans 14 amino acids. CDR1 and CDR2 from the germline V gene are ENHRY and SYGVKD. The CDR3: CAISESYLRDTQYF. The DNA of the CDR3 is TGTGCCATCAGTGAGTCCTACCTAAGGGATACGCAGTATTTT.

This chain uses TRBV2 with TRBJ1-1, with TRBD1 matching over 9 bases. This CDR3 has 11 residues. V gave up 6 bases and J gave up 9 bases; unmatched junction bases: 2. CDR1 is SNHLY, CDR2 FYNNEI, per germline. CDR3 coding DNA: TGTGCCAGCAGGACAGGGGGAAAAGCTTTCTTT. Protein: CASRTGGKAFF.

The V call is TRBV25-1, the J call TRBJ1-1; a possible D gene is TRBD1 (5 bases). Germline CDR1 and CDR2: MGHDK and SYGVNS. The germline V and J ends were trimmed by 6 bases and 4 bases, with 12 bases remaining between them. The CDR3 contains 13 residues. The CDR3 here is CASRSVGGTEAFF. CDR3 nucleotides: TGTGCCAGCAGAAGCGTGGGGGGCACTGAAGCTTTCTTT.

V gene TRBV5-1 combines with J gene TRBJ2-1; 12 bases align to TRBD2. The V gene end was trimmed by 4 bases and the J gene end by 5 bases; junction bases not matched to a gene: 4. Germline CDR1 is SGHRS and CDR2 is YFSETQ. This CDR3 contains 15 residues. The CDR3 reads CASSRLAGVNNEQFF. As DNA, the CDR3 is TGCGCCAGCAGCAGACTAGCGGGAGTTAACAATGAGCAGTTCTTC.

This CDR3 reads CAIKLAATRAGELFF. The CDR3 DNA is TGTGCCATCAAACTAGCGGCAACAAGGGCCGGGGAGCTGTTTTTT. The chain employs TRBV10-3 and TRBJ2-2, with TRBD2 matching 8 bases. The ends lost 7 bases at V and 6 bases at J; junction bases unmatched: 10. This CDR3 has 15 amino acids. Germline V gene sequence: CDR1 ENHRY, CDR2 SYGVKD.

The chain links TRBV27 to TRBJ2-7, with 7 bases lining up with TRBD1. The CDR3 contains 14 residues. The junction had 10 bases not matched to a gene; V was cut back by 5 bases and J by 6 bases. Germline CDR1 and CDR2: MNHEY and SMNVEV (reference sequence). The CDR3 DNA reads as TGTGCCAGCAGTCCGGGGACAGTCCGGGGCGAGCAGTACTTC. It translates to CASSPGTVRGEQYF.

The chain uses TRBV28 and TRBJ1-1, with D possibly being TRBD1 (5 bases). Per the germline V gene, CDR1 is MDHEN and CDR2 is SYDVKM. The CDR3 spans 15 residues. With 5 bases removed from V and 1 base from J, the gap between germline ends came to 14 bases. CDR3 sequence (DNA): TGTGCCAGCAGTCCCCGTGGGGGACCGAACACTGAAGCTTTCTTT. It specifies CASSPRGGPNTEAFF.

The rearrangement joins TRBV28 to TRBJ2-3; tentative D call: TRBD2 (5 bases). The germline V and J ends were trimmed by 7 bases and 1 base, with 15 bases remaining between them. The germline V gene has CDR1 MDHEN and CDR2 SYDVKM. The CDR3 consists of 15 residues. CDR3 sequence (DNA): TGTGCCAGCACCCGCCCAGCGAGGGGCACAGATACGCAGTATTTT. This encodes CASTRPARGTDTQYF. Using reference TRBV28 and TRBJ2-3 for the parts outside the CDR3, the full variable domain is DVKVTQSSRYLVKRTGEKVFLECVQDMDHENMFWYRQDPGLGLRLIYFSYDVKMKEKGDIPEGYSVSREKKERFSLILESASTNQTSMYLCASTRPARGTDTQYFGPGTRLTVL.

The sample holds one count of this clone. The chain has TRBV7-2 and TRBJ1-2; maybe TRBD1 (5 bases). This CDR3 comprises 14 residues. Germline CDR1 SGHTA, CDR2 FQGNSA. V dropped 3 bases and J dropped 5 bases, with 13 bases sitting between them. The CDR3 nucleotides are TGTGCCAGCAGCTTTGCGGGGGGAGAATATGGCTACACCTTC. This sequence encodes CASSFAGGEYGYTF.

This sequence joins TRBV6-4 and TRBJ2-3; 7 bases are shared with TRBD2. J gave up 3 bases and V 5 bases, and 11 bases lay outside the gene matches. This CDR3 has 16 amino acids. Germline V gene data show CDR1 as MRHNA and CDR2 as SNTAGT. CDR3 region: CASSPLGGGTTDTQYF. DNA of the CDR3: TGTGCCAGCAGTCCTCTTGGGGGAGGGACTACAGATACGCAGTATTTT.

V and J are TRBV28 and TRBJ2-7; 7 bases agree with TRBD2. CDR1 MDHEN and CDR2 SYDVKM come from the germline V gene. This CDR3 is built from 15 residues. V dropped 8 bases and J dropped 2; count of bases not matched to a gene: 12. As DNA, the CDR3 is TGTGCCAGCCTCCAGACTCAGCGGGGAGCCTACGAGCAGTACTTC. This translates into CASLQTQRGAYEQYF.